The 10 T cell receptor beta chains below all came from one sample that was sequenced in a study of T-cell memory formation after mild COVID-19. One entry per CDR3 protein results from TCRdb running MiXCR on the 5' RACE reads. The table includes about 160,000 distinct CDR3 sequences, 25% to 40% detected once. The sample was PBMCs or a T cell subset sorted from them (not recorded which). The receptors stem from an adult woman who had mild COVID-19 (a few samples of this study predate the infection). Cell type and time point are not known.

This chain links TRBV10-3 with TRBJ2-2; 9 bases line up with TRBD1. V lost 4 bases, J lost 1 base, and 1 base stayed unmatched. This CDR3 region has 15 residues. Germline lookup yields CDR1 ENHRY and CDR2 SYGVKD. CDR3: CAISGDRENTGELFF. The CDR3 DNA sequence: TGTGCCATCAGTGGGGACAGGGAGAACACCGGGGAGCTGTTTTTT.

This chain uses TRBV6-1 with TRBJ1-2; D perhaps matches TRBD1 (6 bases). CDR1 MNHNS and CDR2 SASEGT come from the germline V gene. The CDR3 loop spans 15 amino acids. Trimming took off 4 bases at V and 8 bases at J, with 20 bases between the two ends. The chain's CDR3 is CASSGGDRTTWGYTF. The DNA of the CDR3 is TGTGCCAGCAGTGGGGGCGACAGGACTACATGGGGCTACACCTTC.

The chain couples TRBV20-1 to TRBJ2-7; no clear D gene. V was shortened by 1 base and J by 4 bases, with 14 bases between the two germline ends. The CDR3 has 14 amino acids. CDR1 and CDR2 from the germline V gene are DFQATT and SNEGSKA (reference sequence). Written as DNA, the CDR3 is TGCAGTGCTAGAGTGGCCCCTGAAGAATACGAGCAGTACTTC. Protein: CSARVAPEEYEQYF.

The rearrangement links TRBV2 to TRBJ1-1; D may be TRBD1 (6 bases). Trimming removed 6 bases from V and 5 bases from J, with 16 bases in between. The CDR3 loop spans 14 amino acids. CDR1 and CDR2 from the germline V gene are SNHLY and FYNNEI. The CDR3: CASRTGSAVTEAFF. CDR3 DNA sequence: TGTGCCAGCAGAACAGGGTCCGCGGTGACTGAAGCTTTCTTT.

The J gene is TRBJ2-3, the V gene TRBV12-3 or TRBV12-4, with 16 bases identical to TRBD2. The CDR3 consists of 21 residues. J lost 0 bases, V lost 5 bases, and 14 bases had no gene match. The CDR3 nucleotides read TGTGCCAGCAGTCCAGCCCGGGGACTAGCGGGAGGGCCGGGGAGCACAGATACGCAGTATTTT. Translation: CASSPARGLAGGPGSTDTQYF.

V gene TRBV20-1 combines with J gene TRBJ1-1, with 7 bases lining up with TRBD1. Germline V gives CDR1 DFQATT, CDR2 SNEGSKA (reference sequence). The CDR3 covers 15 residues. The junction had 4 bases not matched to a gene; V was cut back by 0 bases and J by 0 bases. The CDR3 reads CSARDLGQMNTEAFF. Here the CDR3 DNA reads TGCAGTGCTAGAGATCTGGGACAGATGAACACTGAAGCTTTCTTT.

The J gene is TRBJ1-5, the V gene TRBV12-3 or TRBV12-4, with D possibly TRBD1 on 6 matching bases. V lost 2 bases and J 4 bases, leaving 9 bases between the germline ends. The CDR3 totals 14 residues. CDR3 sequence reads: CASSLQGLNQPQHF. The CDR3 region has the DNA TGTGCCAGCAGTTTACAGGGGCTAAATCAGCCCCAGCATTTT.

V is TRBV15 and J is TRBJ2-2; no clear D. This CDR3 has 14 amino acids. Trimming removed 1 base from V and 1 base from J, with 4 bases in between. Germline CDR1 and CDR2: LNHNV and YYDKDF (reference sequence). Here the CDR3 reads CATSRVGNTGELFF. CDR3 in DNA: TGTGCCACCAGCAGAGTAGGGAACACCGGGGAGCTGTTTTTT.

V usage is TRBV10-3 and J usage is TRBJ1-3; unclear D gene. Germline CDR1 reads ENHRY; CDR2 reads SYGVKD. The germline V and J ends were trimmed by 2 bases and 0 bases, with 5 bases remaining between them. This CDR3 is 14 amino acids long. CDR3 coding DNA: TGTGCCATCAGTGAGAAGGGCTCTGGAAACACCATATATTTT. Translating gives CAISEKGSGNTIYF.

The chain combines TRBV15 with TRBJ1-1, with D perhaps matching TRBD1 (6 bases). This CDR3 spans 13 amino acids. V was pared by 6 bases and J by 7 bases, with 15 bases between. Looked up from germline, CDR1 is LNHNV and CDR2 is YYDKDF (reference sequence). The CDR3 is CATRTTGDYEAFF. CDR3 bases: TGTGCCACCAGGACGACAGGAGATTATGAAGCTTTCTTT.